This T cell receptor beta chain was recorded in a study of T-cell reconstitution after alpha-beta-depleted transplantation in children. The authors prepared the TCRbeta library with unique molecular identifiers. TCRdb redid the calling of the PCR reads with MiXCR, one entry per CDR3 protein. The sample lists about 980,000 distinct CDR3 sequences; roughly 31% were seen once. Findings and caveats of the study: There were some patients whose high TCRbeta diversity at day 60 came from surviving recipient T cells and thymic progenitors.

The CDR3 is 14 amino acids. The germline CDR1 and CDR2 sequences are MGHRA and YSYEKL. Trimming stripped 3 bases from V and 5 bases from J, with 10 bases between. This clonotype was seen a single time. What it recognizes is unknown. This specimen was PBMCs, mostly from graft donor cells, taken 360 days after TCRalphabeta/CD19-depleted stem cell transplant. The chain recombines TRBV4-1 with TRBJ1-4; D perhaps matches TRBD1 (5 bases). This sequence originates from a boy under two years old who had a stem cell transplant for SCID, so the T cells may come from the graft donor. The CDR3 region has the DNA TGCGCCAGCAGCCACAGGGAGGGGAATGAAAAACTGTTTTTT. Translated: CASSHREGNEKLFF.